This passage covers 21 T cell receptor beta chains from one sample sequenced in a study of blood T cell repertoires in COVID-19. Generated by immunoSEQ multiplex PCR, the TCRdb table keeps only in-frame clones and is missing some. Of 120,000 or so clones in the sample, almost 85% were seen once. The sequenced sample consisted of peripheral blood. These receptors all come from a woman in her twenties or thirties who had recovered from COVID-19.

The J gene is TRBJ2-3, the V gene TRBV9, with a possible D match to TRBD1 (6 bases). The CDR3 contains 12 residues. V lost 2 bases and J lost 9, with 10 bases in between. Germline loops: CDR1 SGDLS, CDR2 YYNGEE. The CDR3 DNA sequence: TGTGCCAGCAGCGTCGACCAGGGGACGCAGTATTTT. This translates into CASSVDQGTQYF.

With respect to this clone: Other nucleotide sequences from this sample produce the same CDR3. The chain uses TRBV18 and TRBJ1-1, with D tentatively TRBD1 (6 bases). The V end was cut by 3 bases, the J end by 1 base, with 9 bases between. The CDR3 has 14 residues. Germline assignment: CDR1 KGHSH and CDR2 LQKENI. Here the CDR3 DNA reads TGTGCCAGCTCACCGGACAGAAAGAACACTGAAGCTTTCTTT. It yields the protein CASSPDRKNTEAFF.

V gene TRBV19 combines with J gene TRBJ2-5; possibly TRBD2 for D (5 bases). Germline assignment: CDR1 LNHDA and CDR2 SQIVND (reference sequence). This CDR3 comprises 13 residues. V was cut by 5 bases and J by 1 base, with 8 bases left in between. The CDR3 nucleotides read TGTGCCAGTAGTTCGGACTTCCAAGAGACCCAGTACTTC. Protein sequence: CASSSDFQETQYF. Variable domain in full (rest from reference TRBV19 and TRBJ2-5): DGGITQSPKYLFRKEGQNVTLSCEQNLNHDAMYWYRQDPGQGLRLIYYSQIVNDFQKGDIAEGYSVSREKKESFPLTVTSAQKNPTAFYLCASSSDFQETQYFGPGTRLLVL.

This clone has just one count. The chain recombines TRBV6-1 with TRBJ2-1, with D possibly being TRBD2 (7 bases). The CDR3 has 15 amino acids. Trimming took off 2 bases at V and 10 bases at J, with 18 bases between the two ends. Germline assignment: CDR1 MNHNS and CDR2 SASEGT. DNA of the CDR3: TGTGCCAGCAGTGAACCCCTGGGGGGGGCAGGCGAGCAGTTCTTC. Amino acid sequence: CASSEPLGGAGEQFF.

The CDR3, as DNA: TGTGCCAGCAGTGACTCGGAGGGAGGTAATGAGCAGTTCTTC. This codes for CASSDSEGGNEQFF. The chain carries TRBV6-4 and TRBJ2-1; perhaps TRBD2 as D (6 bases). The V gene's germline CDR1 is MRHNA and CDR2 SNTAGT. Trimming removed 0 bases at V and 7 bases at J, with 10 bases between. The CDR3 spans 14 residues.

This clone was observed a single time. V usage is TRBV9 and J usage is TRBJ2-7, with TRBD1 matching 7 bases. The CDR3 spans 14 residues. V shed 4 bases and J 2 bases; nucleotides not matched to a gene: 6. CDR1 and CDR2 from the germline V gene are SGDLS and YYNGEE. CDR3 sequence: CASSPRDRAYEQYF. The CDR3 region has the DNA TGTGCCAGCAGCCCAAGGGACAGAGCCTACGAGCAGTACTTC.

CDR3 in DNA: TGTGCCTGGGACAGGGCTGGGGCCAACGTCCTGACTTTC. Residues: CAWDRAGANVLTF. V and J are TRBV30 and TRBJ2-6; 7 nucleotides match TRBD1. V was pared by 5 bases and J by 2 bases, with 0 bases of the junction left unmatched. In germline, CDR1 is GTSNPN, CDR2 SVGIG (reference sequence). The CDR3 is 13 residues long.

The chain employs TRBV9 and TRBJ2-7, with 9 bases identical to TRBD2. The CDR3 is 16 amino acids. Germline CDR1 is SGDLS and CDR2 is YYNGEE. Unmatched junction bases numbered 10, after V lost 3 bases and J lost 3 bases. CDR3 in DNA: TGTGCCAGCAGCGCAGGGGGACTAGCCTTAAGCTACGAGCAGTACTTC. Protein: CASSAGGLALSYEQYF.

The genes are TRBV7-9 and TRBJ1-4; 8 bases are shared with TRBD1. The CDR3 is made up of 14 amino acids. With 3 bases clipped from V and 5 bases from J, the junction kept 2 bases outside the gene matches. Germline CDR1 SEHNR, CDR2 FQNEAQ (reference sequence). The CDR3 bases are TGTGCCAGCAGCTTTAGACAGGGGAATGAAAAACTGTTTTTT. It specifies CASSFRQGNEKLFF.

CDR3 DNA sequence: TGTGCCTGGAGTGTTGACAACGCCAGCTCAAGAGAAGCTTTCTTT. Protein: CAWSVDNASSREAFF. The chain couples TRBV30 to TRBJ1-1, with D unresolved. Trimming shortened V by 0 bases and J by 8 bases, and 19 bases separated the two germline ends. Germline V gene data show CDR1 as GTSNPN and CDR2 as SVGIG (reference sequence). The CDR3 spans 15 residues.

V and J are TRBV18 and TRBJ1-1; the D gene is possibly TRBD1 (5 bases). The V gene lost 3 bases and the J gene lost 4 bases, with 12 bases spanning the gap. The CDR3 runs to 14 residues. CDR1 is KGHSH, CDR2 LQKENI, per germline. CDR3 residues: CASSPGWGGTEAFF. The CDR3 region has the DNA TGTGCCAGCTCACCCGGCTGGGGGGGCACTGAAGCTTTCTTT. Supplemented by reference TRBV18 and TRBJ1-1, the full variable domain reads NAGVMQNPRHLVRRRGQEARLRCSPMKGHSHVYWYRQLPEEGLKFMVYLQKENIIDESGMPKERFSAEFPKEGPSILRIQQVVRGDSAAYFCASSPGWGGTEAFFGQGTRLTVV.

This clone showed up just once. The chain has TRBV3-1 (or the pseudogene TRBV3-2) and TRBJ1-3, with D maybe TRBD1 (6 bases). This CDR3 is built from 17 residues. Trimming took off 1 base at V and 2 bases at J, with 15 bases between the two ends. The V gene's germline CDR1 is LGHDT and CDR2 YNNKEL (reference sequence). The CDR3 sequence is CASSQGGGRTPGNTIYF. The CDR3 coding sequence is TGTGCCAGCAGCCAAGGAGGGGGACGAACTCCTGGAAACACCATATATTTT.

The V call is TRBV28, the J call TRBJ1-5, with D possibly being TRBD1 (5 bases). The ends were cut back, 2 bases at V and 7 bases at J, with 12 bases in the middle. The CDR3 has 14 residues. Per germline, CDR1 MDHEN and CDR2 SYDVKM. CDR3 sequence (DNA): TGTGCCAGCAGTTTAGACCGGCAGGGACAGCCCCAGCATTTT. This translates into CASSLDRQGQPQHF.

The sample holds one count of this clone. V usage is TRBV7-9 and J usage is TRBJ2-5; D not resolved. The V gene lost 3 bases and the J gene lost 4 bases, with 6 bases spanning the gap. Per the germline V gene, CDR1 is SEHNR and CDR2 is FQNEAQ (reference sequence). The CDR3 is made up of 12 amino acids. The CDR3 DNA reads TGTGCCAGCAGCTTCCCAGGAGAGACCCAGTACTTC. Its translation is CASSFPGETQYF. Full variable domain (rest looked up from reference TRBV7-9 and TRBJ2-5): DTGVSQNPRHKITKRGQNVTFRCDPISEHNRLYWYRQTLGQGPEFLTYFQNEAQLEKSRLLSDRFSAERPKGSFSTLEIQRTEQGDSAMYLCASSFPGETQYFGPGTRLLVL.

This clone was observed once. This sequence joins TRBV3-1 (or the pseudogene TRBV3-2) and TRBJ2-7, with 9 bases matching TRBD1. This CDR3 region has 14 residues. Per the germline V gene, CDR1 is LGHDT and CDR2 is YNNKEL (reference sequence). J lost 9 bases, V lost 1 base, and 7 bases had no gene match. The DNA for the CDR3 is TGTGCCAGCAGCCAAGCGGGACAGGGAATCGGGCAGTACTTC. Its translation is CASSQAGQGIGQYF.

V and J are TRBV5-6 and TRBJ1-1; D is undetermined. The V gene lost 8 bases and the J gene lost 0 bases, with 5 bases spanning the gap. Germline V CDR1 and CDR2: SGHDT, YYEEEE. CDR3 size: 11 residues. CDR3 loop: CASSMNTEAFF. The CDR3 DNA follows: TGTGCCAGTTCCATGAACACTGAAGCTTTCTTT.

The rearrangement uses TRBV3-1 (or the pseudogene TRBV3-2) and TRBJ1-3, with D possibly matching TRBD1 (6 bases). V gave up 4 bases and J gave up 2 bases, with 21 bases separating them. The V gene's germline CDR1 is LGHDT and CDR2 YNNKEL (reference sequence). There are 18 residues in the CDR3. The CDR3 is CASSPRQERRWAGNTIYF. CDR3 nucleotides: TGTGCCAGCAGCCCCCGACAGGAACGAAGGTGGGCTGGAAACACCATATATTTT.

J is TRBJ1-5 and V is TRBV7-2; tentatively, D is TRBD1 (5 bases). The V end was cut by 1 base, the J end by 0 bases, with 10 bases between. Per germline, CDR1 SGHTA and CDR2 FQGNSA. This CDR3 spans 16 amino acids. CDR3 in DNA: TGTGCCAGCAGCTTAGTGTCAGGGCGTAGCAATCAGCCCCAGCATTTT. It translates to CASSLVSGRSNQPQHF.

V is TRBV6-6 and J is TRBJ2-7; 8 bases are shared with TRBD1. Germline-derived CDR1 and CDR2 are MNHNY and SVGAGI (reference sequence). The CDR3 is 13 residues long. Trimming at V came to 7 bases and at J to 9 bases, leaving 11 bases not matched to a gene. CDR3 amino acids: CASNTGGLVGQYF. CDR3 DNA sequence: TGTGCCAGCAATACAGGGGGGCTCGTTGGGCAGTACTTC.

The J gene is TRBJ2-1, the V gene TRBV5-4, with D maybe TRBD2 (6 bases). This CDR3 comprises 15 residues. The V gene's germline CDR1 is SGHNT and CDR2 YYREEE (reference sequence). V was clipped by 2 bases and J by 7 bases, with 16 bases between them. In DNA, the CDR3 is TGTGCCAGCAGCTTCCCAACTCCGGGGGATAATGAGCAGTTCTTC. Translation gives CASSFPTPGDNEQFF.

This chain uses TRBV6-1 with TRBJ2-2; 9 bases fit TRBD1. The CDR3 length is 17 residues. After removal of 6 bases from V and 4 bases from J, the junction contained 12 bases not matched to a gene. Germline lookup yields CDR1 MNHNS and CDR2 SASEGT. This CDR3 is CASREPPGTGSTGELFF. Written as DNA, the CDR3 is TGTGCCAGCAGAGAACCGCCCGGGACAGGGTCCACCGGGGAGCTGTTTTTT.